A single sample gave rise to the 21 T cell receptor beta chains below, sequenced in a study of tumor T cells in aggressive B-cell lymphoma (dated by TCRdb to 2015 to 2018). Library prep was done by the immunoSEQ multiplex PCR assay. Sourced from immuneACCESS, this table was stored by TCRdb with only in-frame sequences that have V and J called. A share of the clones is absent; for the studies checked, an unresolved V gene accounts for under half, and the remainder has no known explanation. The sample table contains approximately 10,000 clones; only one count was recorded for approximately 85% of them. The ten top clones hold about 4.6% of the sample. The sequenced sample consisted of tumor tissue. The origin of the receptors is an adult with diffuse large B cell lymphoma.

This clone was picked up one time. The chain has TRBV29-1 and TRBJ2-1, with D possibly being TRBD1 (6 bases). V was shortened by 8 bases and J by 4 bases, with 12 bases between the two germline ends. CDR1 is SQVTM and CDR2 is ANQGSEA in the germline V gene. The CDR3 runs to 12 residues. In DNA form, the CDR3 reads TGCAGCCTTGGGGGCAGTTACAATGAGCAGTTCTTC. The encoded protein is CSLGGSYNEQFF.

The chain carries TRBV5-1 and TRBJ1-1, with TRBD1 identical over 8 bases. V trimming: 3 bases; J trimming: 1 base; junction bases outside the gene matches: 2. CDR3 size: 14 residues. Germline loops: CDR1 SGHRS, CDR2 YFSETQ. The CDR3 reads CASSYRGANTEAFF. The CDR3 nucleotides are TGCGCCAGCAGCTACAGGGGGGCGAACACTGAAGCTTTCTTT.

V is TRBV18 and J is TRBJ1-2; the D gene is possibly TRBD1 (5 bases). CDR1 is KGHSH, CDR2 LQKENI, per germline. V was clipped by 0 bases and J by 8 bases, with 10 bases between them. The CDR3 consists of 13 residues. CDR3 DNA: TGTGCCAGCTCACCACCGGGGGGGTCCGGCTACACCTTC. It translates to CASSPPGGSGYTF.

The rearrangement links TRBV19 to TRBJ1-1, with D tentatively TRBD1 (6 bases). The germline V gene encodes CDR1 LNHDA and CDR2 SQIVND (reference sequence). V was pared by 10 bases and J by 4 bases, with 16 bases between. CDR3 size: 13 residues. CDR3 in DNA: TGTGCCACCGGTCCAGCACAGGGCACTGAAGCTTTCTTT. Amino acid sequence: CATGPAQGTEAFF.

The J gene is TRBJ1-5, the V gene TRBV6-1, with TRBD1 matching 7 bases. The CDR3 loop spans 15 amino acids. The germline CDR1 and CDR2 sequences are MNHNS and SASEGT. With 0 bases clipped from V and 7 bases from J, the junction kept 6 bases outside the gene matches. The DNA of the CDR3 is TGTGCCAGCAGTGAAGCGGGCAGGGGGTACCAGCCCCAGCATTTT. Protein sequence: CASSEAGRGYQPQHF.

This chain uses TRBV5-1 with TRBJ2-7, with TRBD2 matching 7 bases. With V trimmed by 4 bases and J by 2 bases, 9 bases remained unmatched. Looked up from germline, CDR1 is SGHRS and CDR2 is YFSETQ. The CDR3 covers 15 residues. CDR3: CASSLLPGLPYEQYF. CDR3 coding DNA: TGCGCCAGCAGCCTCCTACCGGGACTACCCTACGAGCAGTACTTC.

This chain links TRBV19 with TRBJ1-2; 8 nucleotides agree with TRBD1. The CDR3 is 15 amino acids. Per germline, CDR1 LNHDA and CDR2 SQIVND (reference sequence). The junction had 9 bases not matched to a gene; V was cut back by 6 bases and J by 3 bases. CDR3 sequence (DNA): TGTGCCAGTAGGACGACAGGGGTAAATCACTATGGCTACACCTTC. It yields the protein CASRTTGVNHYGYTF.

The chain employs TRBV5-8 and TRBJ2-2; D uncertain. The CDR3 sequence is 16 residues long. V was pared by 4 bases and J by 3 bases, with 16 bases between. Germline V lookup: CDR1 SGHTS, CDR2 YDEGEE. CDR3 in DNA: TGTGCCAGCAGCGATCAGGCTCGGCATTACACCGGGGAGCTGTTTTTT. This encodes CASSDQARHYTGELFF.

This clone was recorded once. The rearrangement uses TRBV19 and TRBJ2-4, with TRBD1 matching 9 bases. V gave up 6 bases and J gave up 6 bases; unmatched junction bases: 6. The CDR3 length is 14 residues. From germline, CDR1 is LNHDA and CDR2 SQIVND (reference sequence). The CDR3 here is CASSGDRAGNIQYF. The CDR3 bases are TGTGCCAGTAGCGGGGACAGGGCCGGAAACATTCAGTACTTC. Complete variable domain (other parts from reference TRBV19 and TRBJ2-4): DGGITQSPKYLFRKEGQNVTLSCEQNLNHDAMYWYRQDPGQGLRLIYYSQIVNDFQKGDIAEGYSVSREKKESFPLTVTSAQKNPTAFYLCASSGDRAGNIQYFGAGTRLSVL.

The V and J genes are TRBV30 and TRBJ1-2; 11 bases fit TRBD1. V shed 3 bases, J shed 8 bases, and the junction held 8 bases outside the gene matches. In germline, CDR1 is GTSNPN, CDR2 SVGIG (reference sequence). This CDR3 spans 14 amino acids. The CDR3 here is CAWRTRGQGGGYTF. CDR3 in DNA: TGTGCCTGGAGAACTCGGGGACAGGGGGGCGGCTACACCTTC.

V usage is TRBV4-2 and J usage is TRBJ1-5, with D tentatively TRBD1 (5 bases). Trimming took 0 bases from V and 4 from J, leaving 13 bases between them. Per germline, CDR1 LGHNA and CDR2 YNFKEQ. This CDR3 contains 16 residues. CDR3: CASSQEKGRVNQPQHF. CDR3 DNA: TGTGCCAGCAGCCAAGAGAAGGGCAGGGTAAATCAGCCCCAGCATTTT.

The chain joins TRBV6-1 to TRBJ1-5, with 7 bases lining up with TRBD1. Losses at the gene ends were 0 bases for V and 5 bases for J; bases not matched to a gene: 7. CDR1 and CDR2 (germline): MNHNS, SASEGT. This CDR3 contains 16 residues. DNA of the CDR3: TGTGCCAGCAGTGAAGCAATGAGAGGGGGCGATCAGCCCCAGCATTTT. Its translation is CASSEAMRGGDQPQHF.

This clone was observed a handful of times. The V and J genes are TRBV5-1 and TRBJ1-4, with a weak D call TRBD1 (5 bases). The CDR3 runs 14 residues. The V and J ends lost 7 bases and 8 bases respectively, with 18 bases between them. Germline-derived CDR1 and CDR2 are SGHRS and YFSETQ. As DNA, the CDR3 is TGCGCCAGCGCCATGGACCCAGGGCAGGAAAAACTGTTTTTT. This codes for CASAMDPGQEKLFF.

The rearrangement uses TRBV7-3 and TRBJ2-1, with D unresolved. The CDR3 sequence is 14 residues long. Germline V CDR1 and CDR2: SGHTA, FQGTGA. Trimming stripped 2 bases from V and 8 bases from J, with 13 bases between. The CDR3 bases are TGTGCCAGCAGCTTAGTTTGGAGTAACGATGAGCAGTTCTTC. Translated, it gives CASSLVWSNDEQFF.

This sequence joins TRBV19 and TRBJ1-5; D gene unclear. The V and J ends lost 5 bases and 2 bases respectively, with 10 bases between them. The CDR3 totals 14 residues. Per the germline V gene, CDR1 is LNHDA and CDR2 is SQIVND (reference sequence). CDR3 DNA: TGTGCCAGTAGTGCGGCGCGGGGCAATCAGCCCCAGCATTTT. This gives the protein CASSAARGNQPQHF.

This clone was observed a few times. The chain has TRBV6-5 and TRBJ1-2; tentatively, D is TRBD1 (5 bases). The CDR3 sequence is 14 residues long. Germline V gene lookup returns CDR1 MNHEY and CDR2 SVGAGI. V dropped 0 bases and J dropped 4 bases, with 9 bases sitting between them. The CDR3 loop reads CASSYSLGRYGYTF. The CDR3 coding sequence is TGTGCCAGCAGTTACTCGCTGGGGCGCTATGGCTACACCTTC.

The J gene is TRBJ2-2, the V gene TRBV5-1; D unresolved. Germline values: CDR1 SGHRS, CDR2 YFSETQ. The CDR3 is made up of 17 amino acids. Trimming removed 2 bases from V and 4 bases from J, with 18 bases in between. CDR3 protein: CASSLWAQAISTGELFF. CDR3 DNA sequence: TGCGCCAGCAGCTTATGGGCTCAGGCGATATCCACCGGGGAGCTGTTTTTT.

The J gene is TRBJ1-2, the V gene TRBV25-1; 9 bases are shared with TRBD1. The V gene end was trimmed by 1 base and the J gene end by 5 bases; junction bases not matched to a gene: 5. The germline V gene has CDR1 MGHDK and CDR2 SYGVNS. The CDR3 extends over 15 amino acids. CDR3 sequence (DNA): TGTGCCAGCAGTGAATTGGGACAGGGCGTTTATGGCTACACCTTC. It codes for CASSELGQGVYGYTF.

The gene calls are TRBV4-1 and TRBJ2-2; D ambiguous. The germline gives CDR1 MGHRA, CDR2 YSYEKL. With 0 bases removed from V and 4 bases from J, the gap between germline ends came to 6 bases. This CDR3 has 14 amino acids. The CDR3 sequence: CASSQDSFTGELFF. For the CDR3, the DNA is TGCGCCAGCAGCCAAGATAGTTTCACCGGGGAGCTGTTTTTT.

The V and J genes are TRBV13 and TRBJ1-5, with D perhaps TRBD1 (6 bases). The CDR3 contains 15 residues. The V end lost 5 bases, the J end lost 0 bases, and 11 bases lay between the germline ends. Germline V gene lookup returns CDR1 PRHDT and CDR2 FYEKMQ (reference sequence). In DNA form, the CDR3 reads TGTGCCAGCAGCCAGGGACACCTTAGCAATCAGCCCCAGCATTTT. The encoded protein is CASSQGHLSNQPQHF.

The V gene is TRBV19, the J gene TRBJ2-5, with D possibly being TRBD1 (6 bases). The closer fit of TRBJ2-7 to the DNA end suggests the J call may be wrong. From germline, CDR1 is LNHDA and CDR2 SQIVND (reference sequence). The length of the CDR3 is 13 residues. Here the CDR3 DNA reads TGTGCCAGTAGGGCCAGGGGAATCTACGAGCAGTACTTC. Its translation is CASRARGIYEQYF.